Listed below are T cell receptor beta chains from one sample, sequenced in a study of PD-1 blockade in classical Hodgkin lymphoma. Clones were sequenced by immunoSEQ multiplex PCR, and TCRdb holds only the in-frame ones, with some missing. The table has about 24,000 clones, around 81% seen once. The material was peripheral blood mononuclear cells (PBMCs), obtained before the second cycle of nivolumab. These receptors all come from a human donor with classical Hodgkin lymphoma. Each CDR3 is given with its conserved first and last residue. Fields, in order: clone size, V gene, J gene, D gene, CDR3 protein, CDR3 DNA. D genes are given only for firm matches. Rows give clone size only sometimes, using once, few, many, or a class for an expanded clone.

size: .
V: TRBV5-1
J: TRBJ2-7
D: TRBD1
CDR3: CASSRDRGNSYEQYF
DNA: TGCGCCAGCAGCCGGGACAGGGGCAACTCCTACGAGCAGTACTTC

size: .
V: TRBV11-2
J: TRBJ2-7
D: .
CDR3: CASSLGLYEQYF
DNA: TGTGCCAGCAGCTTAGGCCTCTACGAGCAGTACTTC

size: .
V: TRBV18
J: TRBJ2-2
D: .
CDR3: CASSPFGGELFF
DNA: TGTGCCAGCTCACCATTCGGCGGGGAGCTGTTTTTT

size: .
V: TRBV7-8
J: TRBJ1-4
D: .
CDR3: CASSLVPTDEKLFF
DNA: TGTGCCAGCAGCTTAGTCCCGACAGATGAAAAACTGTTTTTT

size: few
V: TRBV5-1
J: TRBJ2-7
D: TRBD1
CDR3: CASSPRDSSYEQYF
DNA: TGCGCCAGCAGCCCCCGGGACAGTTCCTACGAGCAGTACTTC

size: .
V: TRBV2
J: TRBJ2-7
D: .
CDR3: CASSFQRQAAGEQYF
DNA: TGTGCCAGCAGTTTTCAACGACAGGCGGCGGGGGAGCAGTACTTC

size: .
V: TRBV4-1
J: TRBJ2-6
D: .
CDR3: CASSQEGESGANVLTF
DNA: TGCGCCAGCAGCCAAGAAGGGGAGTCTGGGGCCAACGTCCTGACTTTC

size: once
V: TRBV15
J: TRBJ1-1
D: .
CDR3: CATSRAGSLNTEAFF
DNA: TGTGCCACCAGCAGAGCTGGGTCCCTGAACACTGAAGCTTTCTTT

size: .
V: TRBV7-2
J: TRBJ1-5
D: .
CDR3: CASSWFSNQPQHF
DNA: TGTGCCAGCAGCTGGTTTAGCAATCAGCCCCAGCATTTT

size: .
V: TRBV6-1
J: TRBJ2-7
D: .
CDR3: CASSDLGLGTYEQYF
DNA: TGTGCCAGCAGTGATCTTGGGTTGGGAACCTACGAGCAGTACTTC

size: once
V: TRBV19
J: TRBJ2-7
D: TRBD2
CDR3: CASSIGGLAESSYEQYF
DNA: TGTGCCAGTAGTATAGGGGGACTAGCAGAGAGCTCCTACGAGCAGTACTTC

size: .
V: TRBV7-9
J: TRBJ1-1
D: .
CDR3: CASSPRGGMNTEAFF
DNA: TGTGCCAGCAGCCCTAGGGGGGGCATGAACACTGAAGCTTTCTTT

size: .
V: TRBV7-9
J: TRBJ1-2
D: .
CDR3: CASSLARSDGYTF
DNA: TGTGCCAGCAGCTTAGCACGGTCTGATGGCTACACCTTC

size: .
V: TRBV6-5
J: TRBJ2-5
D: .
CDR3: CASSEQGQETQYF
DNA: TGTGCCAGCAGTGAACAGGGCCAAGAGACCCAGTACTTC

size: .
V: TRBV28
J: TRBJ2-7
D: .
CDR3: CASSLSLGEQYF
DNA: TGTGCCAGCAGTTTATCGCTCGGGGAGCAGTACTTC

size: .
V: TRBV6-5
J: TRBJ2-7
D: .
CDR3: CASRATVGGYEQYF
DNA: TGTGCCAGCAGGGCCACTGTCGGGGGCTATGAGCAGTACTTC

size: .
V: TRBV11-2
J: TRBJ1-3
D: .
CDR3: CASSTGIPFPRSGNTIYF
DNA: TGTGCCAGCAGCACCGGGATCCCCTTTCCCCGCTCTGGAAACACCATATATTTT

size: .
V: TRBV10-3
J: TRBJ2-1
D: TRBD1
CDR3: CAISQQGTIYNEQFF
DNA: TGTGCCATCAGCCAACAGGGGACGATCTACAATGAGCAGTTCTTC

size: .
V: TRBV6-5
J: TRBJ2-7
D: TRBD2
CDR3: CASSYRTSGRAREQYF
DNA: TGTGCCAGCAGTTATAGGACTAGCGGGAGGGCCCGCGAGCAGTACTTC

size: few
V: TRBV7-9
J: TRBJ2-5
D: .
CDR3: CASSLVLGRVYLQETQYF
DNA: TGTGCCAGCAGCTTAGTGTTAGGCAGGGTCTATCTCCAAGAGACCCAGTACTTC

size: .
V: TRBV27
J: TRBJ2-7
D: TRBD1
CDR3: CASSRTGGLTYEQYF
DNA: TGTGCCAGCAGCCGGACAGGGGGCCTTACCTACGAGCAGTACTTC

size: once
V: TRBV25-1
J: TRBJ1-4
D: .
CDR3: CASRSPGLINEKLFF
DNA: TGTGCCAGCAGATCTCCGGGACTGATAAATGAAAAACTGTTTTTT

size: .
V: TRBV14
J: TRBJ2-5
D: TRBD1
CDR3: CASRFQDRGYQYF
DNA: TGTGCCAGCAGATTCCAGGACAGGGGCTACCAGTACTTC

size: .
V: TRBV6-1
J: TRBJ2-2
D: TRBD2
CDR3: CASSELRGAGELFF
DNA: TGTGCCAGCAGTGAATTGCGGGGGGCCGGGGAGCTGTTTTTT

size: few
V: TRBV19
J: TRBJ1-2
D: .
CDR3: CASQRDDHGYTF
DNA: TGTGCCAGTCAAAGGGACGATCATGGCTACACCTTC

size: .
V: TRBV6-1
J: TRBJ2-5
D: .
CDR3: CASSGTSRGLQETQYF
DNA: TGTGCCAGCAGTGGTACCTCGAGGGGGTTACAAGAGACCCAGTACTTC

size: .
V: TRBV18
J: TRBJ2-7
D: TRBD1
CDR3: CASSPGKDRAHEQYF
DNA: TGTGCCAGCTCACCAGGGAAGGACAGGGCACACGAGCAGTACTTC

size: .
V: TRBV18
J: TRBJ1-2
D: .
CDR3: CASSQDETNYGYTF
DNA: TGTGCCAGCTCACAAGACGAAACTAACTATGGCTACACCTTC

size: .
V: TRBV11-3
J: TRBJ2-1
D: .
CDR3: CASSKGGKRGNEQFF
DNA: TGTGCCAGCAGCAAAGGCGGAAAAAGGGGAAATGAGCAGTTCTTC

size: .
V: TRBV5-6
J: TRBJ2-2
D: .
CDR3: CASSAMRALATGELFF
DNA: TGTGCCAGCAGCGCAATGCGGGCCCTAGCCACCGGGGAGCTGTTTTTT

size: .
V: TRBV14
J: TRBJ2-7
D: .
CDR3: CASSPTSGRNSYEQYF
DNA: TGTGCCAGCAGCCCCACCAGTGGCAGGAACTCCTACGAGCAGTACTTC

size: .
V: TRBV30
J: TRBJ1-1
D: .
CDR3: CAWIGMGPEAFF
DNA: TGTGCCTGGATAGGCATGGGACCTGAAGCTTTCTTT